One sample yielded the 27 T cell receptor beta chains listed below, sequenced in a study of cytomegalovirus exposure and HLA in healthy donors. Vbeta (60) and Jbeta (13) primers were used in the PCR. Sequencing used immunoSEQ multiplex PCR; TCRdb keeps in-frame clones, though not all of them. The data hold 90,000 to 110,000 clones, with 60% to 80% observed a single time. Material for sequencing was PBMCs. The receptors originated from a middle-aged woman in good health and CMV-seropositive.

The rearrangement links TRBV4-1 to TRBJ2-2; 10 bases align to TRBD2. The CDR3 has 17 residues. Looked up from germline, CDR1 is MGHRA and CDR2 is YSYEKL. J was trimmed by 2 bases and V by 5 bases; bases with no gene match: 8. DNA of the CDR3: TGCGCCAGCAGCAAGGTAGCGGGAGGACTAAACACCGGGGAGCTGTTTTTT. Amino acid sequence: CASSKVAGGLNTGELFF.

This chain joins TRBV18 and TRBJ2-7; 9 bases match TRBD1. The ends lost 4 bases at V and 6 bases at J; junction bases unmatched: 10. The CDR3 is 15 amino acids. CDR1 KGHSH and CDR2 LQKENI come from the germline V gene. CDR3 DNA sequence: TGTGCCAGCTCACGCATCCCGGGACAGGGCCTCGAGCAGTACTTC. Encoded protein: CASSRIPGQGLEQYF.

This clone was recorded only once. The chain couples TRBV5-4 to TRBJ2-2, with 9 bases matching TRBD2. The V gene's germline CDR1 is SGHNT and CDR2 YYREEE (reference sequence). There are 16 residues in the CDR3. With 4 bases clipped from V and 4 bases from J, the junction kept 8 bases outside the gene matches. In nucleotides, the CDR3 is TGTGCCAGCAGCCCTCCAGCGGGGGGAATCACCGGGGAGCTGTTTTTT. Translating it yields CASSPPAGGITGELFF. Full variable domain (remainder filled in from reference TRBV5-4 and TRBJ2-2): ETGVTQSPTHLIKTRGQQVTLRCSSQSGHNTVSWYQQALGQGPQFIFQYYREEENGRGNFPPRFSGLQFPNYSSELNVNALELDDSALYLCASSPPAGGITGELFFGEGSRLTVL.

The chain links TRBV28 to TRBJ1-4, with a weak D call TRBD1 (5 bases). Germline lookup yields CDR1 MDHEN and CDR2 SYDVKM. The ends were cut back, 6 bases at V and 3 bases at J, with 17 bases in the middle. This CDR3 contains 16 residues. This CDR3 reads CASSDPSGGANEKLFF. DNA of the CDR3: TGTGCCAGCAGCGATCCCTCGGGGGGGGCTAATGAAAAACTGTTTTTT.

The CDR3 region is CASSIATGSYEQYF. The CDR3 DNA sequence: TGTGCCAGTAGTATAGCTACCGGGTCCTACGAGCAGTACTTC. The V and J genes are TRBV19 and TRBJ2-7; D gene uncertain. The CDR3 is 14 residues long. V lost 1 base to trimming and J lost 1 base, with 8 bases between them. The germline V gene has CDR1 LNHDA and CDR2 SQIVND (reference sequence).

The gene calls are TRBV4-3 and TRBJ1-1; D uncertain. This CDR3 comprises 14 residues. Trimming left V 0 bases short and J 4 bases short, with 9 bases between. CDR1 is LGHNA, CDR2 YSLEER, per germline. The CDR3 nucleotides are TGCGCCAGCAGCCAAGAAGGCGGATTCACTGAAGCTTTCTTT. It translates to CASSQEGGFTEAFF.

The genes are TRBV27 and TRBJ1-2; the match to TRBD1 covers 7 bases. Germline loops: CDR1 MNHEY, CDR2 SMNVEV (reference sequence). The CDR3 has 13 residues. Trimming cost V 6 bases and J 4 bases; bases outside gene matches: 5. The CDR3 region is CASSRTGAYGYTF. The CDR3 DNA reads as TGTGCCAGCAGCAGGACAGGAGCCTATGGCTACACCTTC.

This chain links TRBV6-1 with TRBJ2-7; TRBD2 agrees at 12 bases. Germline V lookup: CDR1 MNHNS, CDR2 SASEGT. This CDR3 is 18 amino acids long. V shed 4 bases and J 0 bases; nucleotides not matched to a gene: 10. The CDR3 sequence: CASSVTSGRPPLSYEQYF. DNA for the CDR3: TGTGCCAGCAGTGTGACTAGCGGGAGACCACCCCTCTCCTACGAGCAGTACTTC.

This clone appeared a few times. V is TRBV20-1 and J is TRBJ2-7, with 8 bases identical to TRBD2. The CDR3 runs 11 residues. Trimming at V came to 6 bases and at J to 6 bases, leaving 4 bases not matched to a gene. The germline V gene has CDR1 DFQATT and CDR2 SNEGSKA (reference sequence). CDR3 sequence: CSAKGLVEQYF. The CDR3 region has the DNA TGCAGTGCGAAGGGACTAGTCGAGCAGTACTTC.

Points on this clone: At one boundary the junction diverges from the germline segment, which might be a read error. This rearrangement joins TRBV2 to TRBJ1-6, with unresolved D. Germline V gene data show CDR1 as SNHLY and CDR2 as FYNNEI. This CDR3 region has 12 residues. CDR3 sequence (DNA): TGTGCCAGCAAGGGAGAGAATTCACCCTTCCACTTT. It encodes CASKGENSPFHF.

J is TRBJ2-5 and V is TRBV7-9; the D gene is possibly TRBD1 (6 bases). CDR1 is SEHNR and CDR2 is FQNEAQ in the germline V gene (reference sequence). The CDR3 runs to 15 residues. V lost 1 base, J lost 4 bases, and 13 bases lay in between. CDR3 sequence: CASSLGAGVGETQYF. CDR3 in DNA: TGTGCCAGCAGCTTAGGCGCAGGGGTGGGAGAGACCCAGTACTTC.

This chain links TRBV9 with TRBJ2-7; TRBD1 agrees at 10 bases. Germline loops: CDR1 SGDLS, CDR2 YYNGEE. The CDR3 is made up of 17 amino acids. The J segment lost 3 bases and the V segment lost 3 bases, leaving 12 bases of the junction unmatched. The CDR3 reads CASSATPLGTGDYEQYF. DNA for the CDR3: TGTGCCAGCAGCGCCACCCCTCTCGGGACAGGGGACTACGAGCAGTACTTC.

CDR3 sequence: CASRGKQGALSSYEQYF. Written as DNA, the CDR3 is TGTGCCAGCAGGGGTAAACAGGGGGCCCTCAGCTCCTACGAGCAGTACTTC. The chain has TRBV5-6 and TRBJ2-7; 9 bases are a match to TRBD1. This CDR3 region has 17 residues. With V trimmed by 5 bases and J by 0 bases, 12 bases remained unmatched. Germline CDR1 is SGHDT and CDR2 is YYEEEE.

This chain joins TRBV4-3 and TRBJ2-7; no reliable D call. Germline lookup yields CDR1 LGHNA and CDR2 YSLEER. V lost 0 bases and J 3 bases, leaving 15 bases between the germline ends. The CDR3 contains 16 residues. The CDR3 coding sequence is TGCGCCAGCAGCCAAGATCATTACGGCAGAGGCTACGAGCAGTACTTC. It codes for CASSQDHYGRGYEQYF.

The V gene is TRBV7-6, the J gene TRBJ2-7, with D possibly TRBD1 on 5 matching bases. The CDR3 length is 14 residues. Per germline, CDR1 SGHVS and CDR2 FNYEAQ. Trimming removed 1 base at V and 4 bases at J, with 11 bases between. The CDR3: CASSLGTGRYEQYF. The CDR3 region has the DNA TGTGCCAGCAGCTTAGGTACAGGACGATACGAGCAGTACTTC.

This chain joins TRBV28 and TRBJ1-5; perhaps TRBD1 as D (6 bases). The CDR3 has 14 residues. Trimming removed 6 bases at V and 7 bases at J, with 16 bases between. Germline lookup yields CDR1 MDHEN and CDR2 SYDVKM. In nucleotides, the CDR3 is TGTGCCAGCAGCCTTGCAGGGGCAGGCCAGCCCCAGCATTTT. Residues: CASSLAGAGQPQHF.

The rearrangement joins TRBV2 to TRBJ1-4; D unresolved. The ends were cut back, 2 bases at V and 8 bases at J, with 15 bases in the middle. This CDR3 has 15 residues. Germline lookup yields CDR1 SNHLY and CDR2 FYNNEI. For the CDR3, the DNA is TGTGCCAGCAGTGAACCCCCCGGGTTTGAGGAAAAACTGTTTTTT. Translation gives CASSEPPGFEEKLFF.

This clone was counted a few times. The junction does not match germline at one end; this may be a read error. The rearrangement uses TRBV29-1 and TRBJ1-1, with D perhaps matching TRBD1 (6 bases). The CDR3 covers 10 residues. The V gene's germline CDR1 is SQVTM and CDR2 ANQGSEA. This chain's CDR3 is CSARDTEAFF. The CDR3 DNA follows: TGCAGCGCCCGGGACACCGAAGCTTTCTTT.

The rearrangement uses TRBV7-9 and TRBJ2-3, with D tentatively TRBD2 (7 bases). CDR3 length equals 15 residues. The V gene's germline CDR1 is SEHNR and CDR2 FQNEAQ (reference sequence). Trimming took off 2 bases at V and 7 bases at J, with 16 bases between the two ends. CDR3 DNA sequence: TGTGCCAGCAGCTTACAAGGGGGGGAGTTGTATACGCAGTATTTT. The encoded protein is CASSLQGGELYTQYF.

The genes are TRBV18 and TRBJ1-4, with 7 bases that match TRBD1. After removal of 5 bases from V and 4 bases from J, the junction contained 7 bases not matched to a gene. Germline CDR1 is KGHSH and CDR2 is LQKENI. The CDR3 runs to 15 residues. In DNA form, the CDR3 reads TGTGCCAGCTCAGCGCCGGGACAGCTTAATGAAAAACTGTTTTTT. It yields the protein CASSAPGQLNEKLFF.

This chain joins TRBV9 and TRBJ2-3, with D unresolved. The CDR3 contains 16 residues. Trimming took 1 base from V and 1 from J, leaving 13 bases between them. Germline V CDR1 and CDR2: SGDLS, YYNGEE. CDR3 loop: CASSVQPLVGTDTQYF. In nucleotides, the CDR3 is TGTGCCAGCAGCGTACAACCCCTAGTCGGCACAGATACGCAGTATTTT.

This clone was counted once. The chain joins TRBV4-1 to TRBJ1-1; no clear D. The V end was cut by 0 bases, the J end by 5 bases, with 16 bases between. Per the germline V gene, CDR1 is MGHRA and CDR2 is YSYEKL. The length of the CDR3 is 16 residues. The CDR3 is CASSQEAFGGGTEAFF. As DNA, the CDR3 is TGCGCCAGCAGCCAAGAGGCTTTCGGCGGAGGGACTGAAGCTTTCTTT.

The CDR3 is CASRRGGTAGRGGTEAFF. The CDR3 DNA reads TGCGCCAGCAGGCGAGGAGGGACAGCCGGCAGAGGTGGCACTGAAGCTTTCTTT. The chain carries TRBV4-1 and TRBJ1-1; 7 bases are shared with TRBD1. This CDR3 is built from 18 residues. V shed 6 bases, J shed 4 bases, and the junction held 20 bases outside the gene matches. Germline lookup yields CDR1 MGHRA and CDR2 YSYEKL.

A single count supports this clone. This sequence joins TRBV6-1 and TRBJ2-3; perhaps TRBD1 as D (6 bases). Germline lookup yields CDR1 MNHNS and CDR2 SASEGT. CDR3 length: 14 residues. Trimming removed 6 bases at V and 5 bases at J, with 15 bases between. The CDR3 sequence: CASSLTIGGDTQYF. For the CDR3, the DNA is TGTGCCAGCAGCCTAACTATAGGGGGAGATACGCAGTATTTT.

In DNA form, the CDR3 reads TGCGCCAGCAGCCAACAGGACAGGGGGCGCAATCCTCTCCATTTCGGCCTCGGCTACACCTTC. It yields the protein CASSQQDRGRNPLHFGLGYTF. V usage is TRBV4-3 and J usage is TRBJ1-2, with 11 bases identical to TRBD1. V was clipped by 2 bases and J by 8 bases; unmatched bases: 25. The CDR3 totals 21 residues. Germline-derived CDR1 and CDR2 are LGHNA and YSLEER.

This chain connects TRBV29-1 to TRBJ1-2, with D hard to call. CDR3 size: 13 residues. Germline V gene lookup returns CDR1 SQVTM and CDR2 ANQGSEA. V lost 6 bases and J 4 bases, leaving 15 bases between the germline ends. This CDR3 reads CSVGLEGSYGYTF. CDR3 in DNA: TGCAGCGTGGGCCTTGAGGGAAGCTATGGCTACACCTTC.

This chain links TRBV7-9 with TRBJ1-1; 9 bases fit TRBD1. CDR3 size: 14 residues. The V segment lost 6 bases and the J segment 4 bases; nucleotides outside the gene matches: 6. Germline loops: CDR1 SEHNR, CDR2 FQNEAQ (reference sequence). As DNA, the CDR3 is TGTGCCAGCAGACCCGACAGGGGGATCACTGAAGCTTTCTTT. Its protein is CASRPDRGITEAFF.